This T cell receptor beta chain was documented in a study of early T cells in non-severe SARS-CoV-2 infection. Looking at the study overall: Chains were unpaired, as sequencing was done on bulk RNA from unsorted whole blood.

This clonotype was recorded at least ten times. As yet, its antigen is unknown. Overall study results and limits: Comparison of clonotypes with VDJdb favored anti-spike CD8 responses while missing private and CD4 specificities.

Attachment of unique molecular identifiers to individual cDNA molecules was performed. From the 5' RACE reads, TCRdb called clonotypes with MiXCR, one entry per CDR3 protein. The sample holds around 59,000 distinct CDR3 sequences, around 8.9% seen once. The germline gives CDR1 SQVTM, CDR2 ANQGSEA. CDR3 length: 13 amino acids. V lost 0 bases and J 5 bases, leaving 8 bases between the germline ends. What was sequenced was whole blood. The TCR was taken from an adult who was a healthcare worker with PCR-confirmed SARS-CoV-2 infection or an uninfected control (not recorded which). This chain uses TRBV29-1 with TRBJ2-1; D remains unclear. The CDR3 here is CSVEEYPNNEQFF. CDR3 coding DNA: TGCAGCGTTGAAGAATATCCGAACAATGAGCAGTTCTTC.